The sequence of this TCR beta chain was determined in a study of technical replicates of blood from several donors. Assay used: immunoSEQ multiplex PCR; TCRdb lists only in-frame clones, some missing. The sample shows approximately 82,000 clones, 94% of them seen only once. CDR1 SNHLY and CDR2 FYNNEI come from the germline V gene. V shed 5 bases and J 4 bases; nucleotides not matched to a gene: 9. This CDR3 spans 16 amino acids. This clonotype originated in a human donor in good health. The V and J genes are TRBV2 and TRBJ1-3; 9 bases line up with TRBD1. Sequencing input: T cells isolated from PBMCs. Here the CDR3 reads CASSNPGTGIGNTIYF. As DNA, the CDR3 is TGTGCCAGCAGTAACCCCGGGACAGGGATCGGAAACACCATATATTTT.